This TCR beta chain originates from a study of blood T cell repertoires in COVID-19. At the level of the study: COVID-19 samples collected from the United States, Italy and Spain covered acute and convalescent phases. T cells, B-cell-depleted T cells, or PBMCs supplied cDNA or gDNA.

The ends were cut back, 1 base at V and 6 bases at J, with 9 bases in the middle. This CDR3 has 14 amino acids. Germline V gene lookup returns CDR1 SGHTA and CDR2 FQGNSA. Methods used by the authors: Amplification from reference gene primers served as the basis for estimated nucleated cell counts. Generated by immunoSEQ multiplex PCR, the TCRdb table keeps only in-frame clones and is missing some. The V and J calls and the clone size are those of that table, but D and trimming were determined from the DNA. The data contain around 200,000 clones, 70% to 90% of them seen just once; the ten biggest clones take up roughly 12%.

The sample was peripheral blood. The chain links TRBV7-2 to TRBJ1-4; the D gene is possibly TRBD1 (5 bases). The receptor comes from a woman aged 18 to 35 who had recovered from COVID-19. The chain's CDR3 is CASSLVVRDEKLFF. The DNA of the CDR3 is TGTGCCAGCAGCTTAGTTGTCAGGGATGAAAAACTGTTTTTT.